This T cell receptor beta chain was identified in a study of shared clonotypes between healthy human individuals. Study in general: Plates per donor: three CD4 naive, three CD4 memory, two CD8 naive, one CD8 memory.

CD8 cells classed as naive were CD45RO-negative and positively selected for CCR7, excluding terminally differentiated effector memory CD45RA+ cells. CDR3 length: 12 residues. After removal of 3 bases from V and 10 bases from J, the junction contained 2 bases not matched to a gene. CDR1 is LNHDA and CDR2 is SQIVND in the germline V gene (reference sequence). Broader study findings: Larger estimated richness was generally seen in naive subsets than in memory subsets. Some naive CD4 clonotypes, about 5%, turned up in common across several donors.

Assay used: immunoSEQ multiplex PCR; TCRdb lists only in-frame clones, some missing. This sample has about 680,000 clones; about 90% occur once, and the top ten carry approximately 25%. For this clone: Antigen specificity is unknown.

Material: naive CD8+ T cells sorted from blood. The chain employs TRBV19 and TRBJ2-1; 8 positions agree with TRBD2. The receptor was isolated from a young man in good health. CDR3 coding DNA: TGTGCCAGTAGTATCACTAGCGGCGAGCAGTTCTTC. Amino acids: CASSITSGEQFF.